This TCR beta chain was sequenced during a study of blood T cells in healthy people across ages. Study findings and constraints: PBMCs left unsorted prevented a conclusive naive versus antigen-experienced comparison. Diversity of TCR beta per million T cells declined in a roughly linear way with age.

Alongside a J-beta primer mix, a sample-barcoded 5' primer served in a second PCR lasting roughly 7 to 11 cycles. Each cDNA molecule carried a tag from a template-switch adaptor that contained 12 random nucleotides. TCRdb re-called the 5' RACE reads through MiXCR, storing one row per CDR3 protein. The repertoire holds roughly 2 million distinct CDR3 sequences, with about 49% as singletons. CDR3 length equals 17 residues. V gave up 5 bases and J gave up 2 bases, with 20 bases separating them. Looked up from germline, CDR1 is MDHEN and CDR2 is SYDVKM. Each donor was a healthy Caucasian individual from Russia, aged roughly 6 to 90. Points on this clonotype: Its antigen is unidentified.

This TCR derives from a woman between 35 and 50 years old in good health. The specimen was blood. The chain joins TRBV28 to TRBJ2-3; either TRBD1 or TRBD2 may supply D (5 bases each). The CDR3 bases are TGTGCCAGCAGTCCCGAGGGGCGAGTTGGGTTCACAGATACGCAGTATTTT. The encoded protein is CASSPEGRVGFTDTQYF. The variable domain in full, completed from reference TRBV28 and TRBJ2-3, reads DVKVTQSSRYLVKRTGEKVFLECVQDMDHENMFWYRQDPGLGLRLIYFSYDVKMKEKGDIPEGYSVSREKKERFSLILESASTNQTSMYLCASSPEGRVGFTDTQYFGPGTRLTVL.